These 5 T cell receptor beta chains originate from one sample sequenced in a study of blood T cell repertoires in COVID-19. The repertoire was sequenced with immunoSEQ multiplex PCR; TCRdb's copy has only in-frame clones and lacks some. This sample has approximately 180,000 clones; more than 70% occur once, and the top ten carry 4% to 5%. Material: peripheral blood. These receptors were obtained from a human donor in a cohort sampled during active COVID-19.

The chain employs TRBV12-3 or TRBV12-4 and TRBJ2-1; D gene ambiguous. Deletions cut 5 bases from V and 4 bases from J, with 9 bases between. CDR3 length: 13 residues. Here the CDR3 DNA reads TGTGCCAGCAGTACTCCCGGGTACAATGAGCAGTTCTTC. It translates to CASSTPGYNEQFF.

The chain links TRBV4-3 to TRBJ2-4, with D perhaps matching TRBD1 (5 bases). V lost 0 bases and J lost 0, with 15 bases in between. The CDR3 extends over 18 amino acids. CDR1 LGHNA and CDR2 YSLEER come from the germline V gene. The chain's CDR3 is CASSQDRAGSIAKNIQYF. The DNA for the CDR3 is TGCGCCAGCAGCCAAGATCGGGCAGGGTCTATAGCCAAAAACATTCAGTACTTC.

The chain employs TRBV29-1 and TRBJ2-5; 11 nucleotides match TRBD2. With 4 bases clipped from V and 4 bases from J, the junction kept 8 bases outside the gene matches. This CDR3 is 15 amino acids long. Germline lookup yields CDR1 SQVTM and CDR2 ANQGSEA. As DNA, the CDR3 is TGCAGCGTTGGTAAAGCGCTAGCGGGAGGAGAGACCCAGTACTTC. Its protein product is CSVGKALAGGETQYF.

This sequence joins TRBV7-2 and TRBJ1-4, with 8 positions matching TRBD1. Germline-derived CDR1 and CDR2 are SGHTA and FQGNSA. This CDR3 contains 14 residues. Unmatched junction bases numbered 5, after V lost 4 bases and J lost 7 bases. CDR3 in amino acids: CASSSGGAGEKLFF. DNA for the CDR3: TGTGCCAGCAGCTCAGGGGGCGCAGGTGAAAAACTGTTTTTT.

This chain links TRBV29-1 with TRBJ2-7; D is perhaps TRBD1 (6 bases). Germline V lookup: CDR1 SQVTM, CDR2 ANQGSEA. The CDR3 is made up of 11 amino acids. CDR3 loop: CRQGNGYEQYF. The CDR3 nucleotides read TGCAGACAGGGTAACGGCTACGAGCAGTACTTC.